The rows below give T cell receptor beta chains drawn from one sample of a study of OX40 agonist ivuxolimab in advanced cancers. Measured with immunoSEQ multiplex PCR; TCRdb has only the in-frame clones, and not every one. The sample lists more than 45,000 clones, around nine tenths occurring once. The specimen comprised CD4+ or CD8+ T cells sorted from blood, sampled in a trial of the OX40 agonist ivuxolimab. All receptors come from an adult with an advanced solid tumor such as melanoma, head and neck, liver or kidney cancer. Both conserved end residues are part of each CDR3. Fields, in order: D gene, J gene, V gene, clone size, CDR3 DNA, CDR3 protein. D genes are given only for firm matches. The listing skips clone size in some rows; elsewhere it reads once, few, many or a size class.

>TRBD2|TRBJ2-5|TRBV6-5|NA
TGTGCCAGCAGTTCCCGACTAGCGGGAGCCCCCGAGACCCAGTACTTC
CASSSRLAGAPETQYF
>NA|TRBJ1-2|TRBV11-2|NA
TGTGCCAGCAGCTTAGGGCAAAACTATGGCTACACCTTC
CASSLGQNYGYTF
>TRBD1|TRBJ1-2|TRBV29-1|once
TGCAGCGCCGGGGGGACAGGGTATTCCAACTATGGCTACACCTTC
CSAGGTGYSNYGYTF
>NA|TRBJ1-3|TRBV5-1|NA
TGCGCCAGCAGCCCCGGGACGGGAAACACCATATATTTT
CASSPGTGNTIYF
>NA|TRBJ2-1|TRBV7-2|NA
TGTGCCAGCAGCTTGCTAGCAGCTAGCTCCTACAATGAGCAGTTCTTC
CASSLLAASSYNEQFF
>NA|TRBJ2-1|TRBV19|once
TGTGCCAGTAGTATCCCCAGACTAGTCGATGAGCAGTTCTTC
CASSIPRLVDEQFF
>NA|TRBJ2-3|TRBV18|NA
TGTGCCAGCTCACCAGGGCGCGGCACAGATACGCAGTATTTT
CASSPGRGTDTQYF
>NA|TRBJ2-5|TRBV19|NA
TGTGCCACCAGCTGGAGGTACCAAGAGACCCAGTACTTC
CATSWRYQETQYF
>TRBD2|TRBJ2-3|TRBV7-9|NA
TGTGCCAGCAGCTTTAGCGGGAGCTGGCATACGCAGTATTTT
CASSFSGSWHTQYF
>NA|TRBJ2-5|TRBV11-2|NA
TGTGCCAGCAGCCTTTCAGGGAACCACCAAGAGACCCAGTACTTC
CASSLSGNHQETQYF
>NA|TRBJ2-7|TRBV28|once
TGTGCCAGCAGTTTAGGGCAGGGGCCTTACGAGCAGTACTTC
CASSLGQGPYEQYF
>NA|TRBJ2-2|TRBV5-8|NA
TGTGCCAGCAGCCTACAGGTTATCGGGGAGCTGTTTTTT
CASSLQVIGELFF
>NA|TRBJ2-3|TRBV11-2|once
TGTGCCAGCAGCTTAGGGGCGGATACGCAGTATTTT
CASSLGADTQYF
>NA|TRBJ1-5|TRBV5-1|NA
TGCGCCAGCAGCTTGGGGGGTGGGAATCAGCCCCAGCATTTT
CASSLGGGNQPQHF
>NA|TRBJ1-2|TRBV2|NA
TGTGCCAGCAGTGAATTGGGGGGGGACACCTTC
CASSELGGDTF
>NA|TRBJ2-7|TRBV20-1|NA
TGCAGTGCTACCGACACCTACGAGCAGTACTTC
CSATDTYEQYF
>TRBD1|TRBJ1-5|TRBV2|NA
TGTGCCAGCAGTGGGCAGGGGGAACAGCCCCAGCATTTT
CASSGQGEQPQHF
>NA|TRBJ2-5|TRBV20-1|NA
TGCAGTGCCTTGAGGGGGGAGACCCAGTACTTC
CSALRGETQYF
>NA|TRBJ1-1|TRBV7-9|NA
TGTGCCAGCAGCCTTAGGACAGAGAACACTGAAGCTTTCTTT
CASSLRTENTEAFF
>NA|TRBJ2-2|TRBV19|NA
TGTGCCAGTAGATCACGGCCTTGGAGGGCCAGGACCGGGGAGCTGTTTTTT
CASRSRPWRARTGELFF
>TRBD2|TRBJ2-1|TRBV27|NA
TGTGCCAGCAGTTATCACGGGACTAGCGACAATGAGCAGTTCTTC
CASSYHGTSDNEQFF
>TRBD2|TRBJ2-2|TRBV11-3|NA
TGTGCCAGCAGACTAGCGGGAGCCGGGGAGCTGTTTTTT
CASRLAGAGELFF
>TRBD1|TRBJ2-7|TRBV18|NA
TGTGCCAGCTCACCAAAGACAGGGTTCAACGAGCAGTACTTC
CASSPKTGFNEQYF
>NA|TRBJ1-2|TRBV6-5|NA
TGTGCCAGCAGTTACTCGGCAGGGGCGGGCTATGGCTACACCTTC
CASSYSAGAGYGYTF
>TRBD1|TRBJ2-5|TRBV11-3|NA
TGTGCCAGCACCTCCGGGACAGGGGATCGGAGCGACCAGTACTTC
CASTSGTGDRSDQYF
>NA|TRBJ2-7|TRBV6-1|NA
TGTGCCAGCAGTTTCAATAGGGTCTACGAGCAGTACTTC
CASSFNRVYEQYF
>NA|TRBJ1-6|TRBV27|NA
TGTGCCAGCAGTTTTGGATTTAATTCACCCCTCCACTTT
CASSFGFNSPLHF
>NA|TRBJ2-3|TRBV7-6|NA
TGTGCCAGCAGCTTAACTTCTAGCACAGATACGCAGTATTTT
CASSLTSSTDTQYF
>NA|TRBJ1-3|TRBV19|NA
TGTGCCAGTAGTCCCTACCTTAACAGTTACACCATATATTTT
CASSPYLNSYTIYF
>TRBD2|TRBJ2-3|TRBV28|NA
TGTGCCAGCAGTTTAATCAGCGGGGGCACAGATACGCAGTATTTT
CASSLISGGTDTQYF
>TRBD2|TRBJ2-1|TRBV14|NA
TGTGCCAGCAGCCAAGATGTGGGAGGGTCCTACAATGAGCAGTTCTTC
CASSQDVGGSYNEQFF
>TRBD1|TRBJ1-2|TRBV6-6|NA
TGTGCCAGCAGTTACTCGACAGGGTACTATGGCTACACCTTC
CASSYSTGYYGYTF
>NA|TRBJ2-3|TRBV28|NA
TGTGCCAGCAGTGTTGATACGCAGTATTTT
CASSVDTQYF
>NA|TRBJ2-2|TRBV11-3|NA
TGTGCCAGCAGCTCCCGAGGCACAAACACCGGGGAGCTGTTTTTT
CASSSRGTNTGELFF
>NA|TRBJ2-7|TRBV5-1|NA
TGCGCCAGCAGCTTGGGCCCTAGCTCCTACGAGCAGTACTTC
CASSLGPSSYEQYF
>NA|TRBJ2-6|TRBV2|NA
TGTGCCAGCAGTAAAGGAGCTACCGATAAAAGTCGGGCCAACGTCCTGACTTTC
CASSKGATDKSRANVLTF
>NA|TRBJ2-7|TRBV5-8|NA
TGTGCCAGCAGCTTGGCTTCCAGGGGGGGGTCCTACGAGCAGTACTTC
CASSLASRGGSYEQYF
>NA|TRBJ2-7|TRBV20-1|once
TGCAGTGCTTTCGGCGCCTACGAGCAGTACTTC
CSAFGAYEQYF
>NA|TRBJ2-7|TRBV20-1|NA
TGCAGTGCGGTGAAAAGGGGCTGGTACTTC
CSAVKRGWYF
>NA|TRBJ2-7|TRBV5-1|NA
TGCGCCAGCAGCTTATTCCCCCCCGGGGGCTACGAGCAGTACTTC
CASSLFPPGGYEQYF
>NA|TRBJ2-1|TRBV10-2|once
TGCGCCAGCAGTGAGAGGCGGGCCAGCTACAATGAGCAGTTCTTC
CASSERRASYNEQFF
>TRBD2|TRBJ2-7|TRBV5-8|NA
TGTGCCAGCAGCTTGCGCGGGAGGGACTCCTACGAGCAGTACTTC
CASSLRGRDSYEQYF
>TRBD2|TRBJ2-3|TRBV19|NA
TGTGCCAGTAGTATCAGAACTAGCGGGAGGGCCACAGATACGCAGTATTTT
CASSIRTSGRATDTQYF
>NA|TRBJ1-1|TRBV4-1|NA
TGCGCCAGCAGCCCCCTAGGGAACATGAACACTGAAGCTTTCTTT
CASSPLGNMNTEAFF
>TRBD2|TRBJ2-7|TRBV5-4|NA
TGTGCCAGCAGCTTAAAGGGGGCCGGACTAGCGACCGACGAGCAGTACTTC
CASSLKGAGLATDEQYF
>TRBD2|TRBJ2-7|TRBV27|NA
TGTGCCAGCAGTCGGAGCGGGGGGACCTACGAGCAGTACTTC
CASSRSGGTYEQYF
>TRBD1|TRBJ2-1|TRBV7-2|NA
TGTGCCAGCAACATGGGACAGGGCTCCTACAATGAGCAGTTCTTC
CASNMGQGSYNEQFF
>NA|TRBJ2-7|TRBV18|NA
TGTGCCAGCTCACCGGGAGCCAACTACGAGCAGTACTTC
CASSPGANYEQYF
>NA|TRBJ2-3|TRBV18|NA
TGTGCCAGCTCCCCCGGAGGGAACACAGATACGCAGTATTTT
CASSPGGNTDTQYF
>NA|TRBJ1-2|TRBV5-8|NA
TGTGCCAGCAGCTTGGGACAGCGCTATGGCTACACCTTC
CASSLGQRYGYTF
>NA|TRBJ1-3|TRBV9|NA
TGTGCCAGCAGCCCCCAGGCAAGCTCTGGAAACACCATATATTTT
CASSPQASSGNTIYF
>NA|TRBJ2-7|TRBV18|NA
TGTGCCAGCTCACCGGGGCCTAGCGCCTCCTACGAGCAGTACTTC
CASSPGPSASYEQYF
>TRBD2|TRBJ2-7|TRBV5-1|NA
TGCGCCAGCAGCCCTCTAGCGGGAGAGGGTCGCGAGCAGTACTTC
CASSPLAGEGREQYF
>NA|TRBJ2-7|TRBV11-3|NA
TGTGCCAGCAGCCCCCAATCCGTCCCCTACGAGCAGTACTTC
CASSPQSVPYEQYF
>NA|TRBJ1-5|TRBV28|NA
TGTGCCAGCAGGAACATGAGGGGAGTCACTTATAGCAATCAGCCCCAGCATTTT
CASRNMRGVTYSNQPQHF
>NA|TRBJ1-1|TRBV19|NA
TGTGCCAGTAGTATTCTCATGAACACTGAAGCTTTCTTT
CASSILMNTEAFF
>NA|TRBJ1-3|TRBV7-8|NA
TGTGCCAGCAGCAAAAGGGGCGGGGGCCGGTCGGACACCATATATTTT
CASSKRGGGRSDTIYF